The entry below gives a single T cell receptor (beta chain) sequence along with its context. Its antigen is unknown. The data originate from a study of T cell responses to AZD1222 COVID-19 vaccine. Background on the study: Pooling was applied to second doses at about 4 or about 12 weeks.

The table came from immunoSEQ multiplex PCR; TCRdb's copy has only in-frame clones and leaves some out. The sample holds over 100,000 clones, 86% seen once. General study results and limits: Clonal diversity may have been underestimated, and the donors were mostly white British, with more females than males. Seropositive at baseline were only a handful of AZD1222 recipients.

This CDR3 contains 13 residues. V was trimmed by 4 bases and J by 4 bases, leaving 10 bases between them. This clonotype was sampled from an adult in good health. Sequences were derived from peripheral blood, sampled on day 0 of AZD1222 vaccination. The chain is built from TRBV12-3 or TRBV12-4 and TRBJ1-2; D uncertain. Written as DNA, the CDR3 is TGTGCCAGCAGTTCCGGAGCGGGCTATGGCTACACCTTC. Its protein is CASSSGAGYGYTF.